What follows is one T cell receptor (beta chain) and its context. The data stem from a study of T cell responses to AZD1222 COVID-19 vaccine. This CDR3 comprises 11 residues. V lost 4 bases and J 8 bases, leaving 4 bases between the germline ends. Germline V gene lookup returns CDR1 KGHDR and CDR2 SFDVKD. TCRdb's table, derived via immunoSEQ multiplex PCR, lists solely in-frame clones and lacks some. The data contain under 150,000 clones, under 95% of them seen just once; the ten biggest clones take up approximately 3.1%. The J gene is TRBJ1-4, the V gene TRBV24-1; D gene ambiguous. This TCR came from an adult in good health. The material was peripheral blood, obtained on day 0 of AZD1222 vaccination. Written as DNA, the CDR3 is TGTGCCACCAGTGACTCGGAAAAACTGTTTTTT. Translating it yields CATSDSEKLFF.